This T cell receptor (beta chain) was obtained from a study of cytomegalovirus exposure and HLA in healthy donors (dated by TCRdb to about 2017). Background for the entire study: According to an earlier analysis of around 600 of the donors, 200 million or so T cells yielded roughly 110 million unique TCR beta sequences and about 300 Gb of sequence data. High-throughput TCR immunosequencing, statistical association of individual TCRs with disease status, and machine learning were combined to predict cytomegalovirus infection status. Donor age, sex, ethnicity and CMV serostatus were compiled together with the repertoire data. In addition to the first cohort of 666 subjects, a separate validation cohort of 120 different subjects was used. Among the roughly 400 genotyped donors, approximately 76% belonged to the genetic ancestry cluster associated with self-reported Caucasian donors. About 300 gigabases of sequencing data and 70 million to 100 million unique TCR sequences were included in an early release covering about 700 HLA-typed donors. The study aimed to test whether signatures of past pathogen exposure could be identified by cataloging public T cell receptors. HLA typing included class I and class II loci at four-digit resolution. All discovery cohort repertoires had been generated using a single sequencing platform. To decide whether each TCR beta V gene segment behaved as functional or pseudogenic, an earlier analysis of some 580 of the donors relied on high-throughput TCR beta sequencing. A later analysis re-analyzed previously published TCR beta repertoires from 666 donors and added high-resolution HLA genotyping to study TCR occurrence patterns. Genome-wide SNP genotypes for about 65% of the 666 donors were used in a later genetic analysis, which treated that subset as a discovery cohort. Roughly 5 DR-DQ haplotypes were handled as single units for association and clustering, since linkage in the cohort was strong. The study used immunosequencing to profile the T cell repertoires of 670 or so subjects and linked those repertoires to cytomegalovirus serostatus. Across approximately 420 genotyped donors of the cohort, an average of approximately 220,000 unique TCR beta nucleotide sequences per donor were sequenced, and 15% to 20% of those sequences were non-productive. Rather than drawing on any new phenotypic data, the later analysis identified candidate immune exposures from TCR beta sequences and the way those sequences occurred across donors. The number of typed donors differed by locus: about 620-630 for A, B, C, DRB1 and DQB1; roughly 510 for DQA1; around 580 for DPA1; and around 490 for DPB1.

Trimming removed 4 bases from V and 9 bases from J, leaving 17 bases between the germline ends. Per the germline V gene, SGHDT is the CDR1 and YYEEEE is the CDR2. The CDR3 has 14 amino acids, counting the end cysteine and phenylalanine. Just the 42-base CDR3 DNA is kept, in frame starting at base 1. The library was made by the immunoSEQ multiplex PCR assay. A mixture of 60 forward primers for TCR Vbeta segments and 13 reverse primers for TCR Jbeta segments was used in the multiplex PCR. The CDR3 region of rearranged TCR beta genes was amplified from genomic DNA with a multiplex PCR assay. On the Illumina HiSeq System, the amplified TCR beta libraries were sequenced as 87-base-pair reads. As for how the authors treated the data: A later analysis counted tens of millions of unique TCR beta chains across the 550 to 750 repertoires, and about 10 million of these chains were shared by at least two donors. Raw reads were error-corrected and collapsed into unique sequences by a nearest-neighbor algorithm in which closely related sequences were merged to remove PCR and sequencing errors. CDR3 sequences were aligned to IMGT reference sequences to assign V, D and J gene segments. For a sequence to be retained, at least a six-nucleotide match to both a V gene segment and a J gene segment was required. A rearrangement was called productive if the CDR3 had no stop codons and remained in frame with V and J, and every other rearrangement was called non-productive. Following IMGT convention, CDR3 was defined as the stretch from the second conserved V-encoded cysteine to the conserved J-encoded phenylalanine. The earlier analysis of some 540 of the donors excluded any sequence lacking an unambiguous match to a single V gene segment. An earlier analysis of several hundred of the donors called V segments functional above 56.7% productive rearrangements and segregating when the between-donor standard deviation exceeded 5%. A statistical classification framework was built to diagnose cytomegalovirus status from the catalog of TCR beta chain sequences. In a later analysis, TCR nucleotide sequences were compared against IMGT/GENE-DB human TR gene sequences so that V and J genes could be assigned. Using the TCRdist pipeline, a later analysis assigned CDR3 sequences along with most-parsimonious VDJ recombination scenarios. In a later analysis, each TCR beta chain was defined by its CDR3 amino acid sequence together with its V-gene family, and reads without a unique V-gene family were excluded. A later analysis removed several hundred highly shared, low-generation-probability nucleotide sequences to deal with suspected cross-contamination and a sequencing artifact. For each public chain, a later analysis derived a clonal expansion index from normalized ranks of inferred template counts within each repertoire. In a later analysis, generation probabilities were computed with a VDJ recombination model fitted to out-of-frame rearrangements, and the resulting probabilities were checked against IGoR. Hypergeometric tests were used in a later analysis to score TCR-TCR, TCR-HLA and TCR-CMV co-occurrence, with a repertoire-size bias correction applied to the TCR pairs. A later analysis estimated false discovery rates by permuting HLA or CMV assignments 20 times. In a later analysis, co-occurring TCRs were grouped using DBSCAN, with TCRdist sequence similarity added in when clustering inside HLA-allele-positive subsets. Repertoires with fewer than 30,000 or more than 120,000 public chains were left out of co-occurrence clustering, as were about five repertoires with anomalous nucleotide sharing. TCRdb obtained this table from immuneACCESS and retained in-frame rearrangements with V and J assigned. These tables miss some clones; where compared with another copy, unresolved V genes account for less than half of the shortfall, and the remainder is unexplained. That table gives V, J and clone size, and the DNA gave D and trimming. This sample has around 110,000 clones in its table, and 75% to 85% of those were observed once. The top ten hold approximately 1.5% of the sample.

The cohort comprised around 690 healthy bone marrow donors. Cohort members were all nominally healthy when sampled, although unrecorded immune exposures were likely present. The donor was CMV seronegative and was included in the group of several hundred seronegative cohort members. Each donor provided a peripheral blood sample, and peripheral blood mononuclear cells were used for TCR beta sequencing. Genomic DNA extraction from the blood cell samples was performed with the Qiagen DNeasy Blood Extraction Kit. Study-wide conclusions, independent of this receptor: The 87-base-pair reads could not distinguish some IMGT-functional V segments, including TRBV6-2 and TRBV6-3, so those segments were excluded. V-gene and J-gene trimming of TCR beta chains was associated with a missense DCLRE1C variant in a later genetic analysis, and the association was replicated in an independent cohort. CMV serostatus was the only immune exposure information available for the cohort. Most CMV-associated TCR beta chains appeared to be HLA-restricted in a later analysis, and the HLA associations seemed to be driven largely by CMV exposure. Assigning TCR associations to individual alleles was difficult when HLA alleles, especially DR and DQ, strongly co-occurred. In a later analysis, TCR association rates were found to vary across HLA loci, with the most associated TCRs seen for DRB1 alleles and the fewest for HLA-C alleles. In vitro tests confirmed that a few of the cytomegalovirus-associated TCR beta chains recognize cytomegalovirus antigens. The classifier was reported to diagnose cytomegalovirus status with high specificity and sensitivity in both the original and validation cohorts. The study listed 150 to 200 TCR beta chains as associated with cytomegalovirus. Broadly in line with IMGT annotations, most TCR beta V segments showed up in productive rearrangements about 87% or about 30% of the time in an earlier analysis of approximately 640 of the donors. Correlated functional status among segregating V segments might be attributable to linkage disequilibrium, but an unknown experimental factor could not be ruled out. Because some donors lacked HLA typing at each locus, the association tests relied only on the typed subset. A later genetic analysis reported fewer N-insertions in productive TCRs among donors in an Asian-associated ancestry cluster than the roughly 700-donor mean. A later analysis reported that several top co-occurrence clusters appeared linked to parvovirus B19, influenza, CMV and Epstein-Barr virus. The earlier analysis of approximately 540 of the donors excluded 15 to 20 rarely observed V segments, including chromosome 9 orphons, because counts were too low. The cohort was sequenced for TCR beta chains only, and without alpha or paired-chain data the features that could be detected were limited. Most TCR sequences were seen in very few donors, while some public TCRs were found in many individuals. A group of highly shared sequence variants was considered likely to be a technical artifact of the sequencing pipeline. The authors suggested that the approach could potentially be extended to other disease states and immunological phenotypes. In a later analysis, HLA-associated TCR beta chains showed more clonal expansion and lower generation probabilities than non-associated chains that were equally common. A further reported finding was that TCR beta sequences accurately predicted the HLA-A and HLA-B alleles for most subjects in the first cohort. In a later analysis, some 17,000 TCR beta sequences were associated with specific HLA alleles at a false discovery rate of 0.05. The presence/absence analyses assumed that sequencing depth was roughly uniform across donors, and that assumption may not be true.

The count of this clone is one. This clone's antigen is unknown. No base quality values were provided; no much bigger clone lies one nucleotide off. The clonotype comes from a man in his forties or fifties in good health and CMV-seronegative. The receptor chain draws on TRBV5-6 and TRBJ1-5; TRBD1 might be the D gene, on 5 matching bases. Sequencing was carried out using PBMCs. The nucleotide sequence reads TGTGCCAGCAGCCCCGGACGGGTCGGGGGGCCCCAGCATTTT. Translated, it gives CASSPGRVGGPQHF.